A selection of T cell receptor beta chains follows, all from one sample in a study of blood T cell repertoires in COVID-19. The assay was immunoSEQ multiplex PCR, and TCRdb's table has in-frame clones only and misses some. Among about 100,000 clones listed, around 87% were seen once. Sequencing input: peripheral blood. The receptors were gathered from a woman aged 50 to 60 with COVID-19, enrolled during active disease. CDR3s include the opening cysteine and the closing phenylalanine or tryptophan. Each record gives: V gene, J gene, clone size, D gene, CDR3 DNA, CDR3 protein. A D gene is named only where the DNA matches it firmly. The size entry is marked missing in some rows and otherwise reads once, few, many or a size class.

TRBV9	TRBJ1-1	-	TRBD1	TGTGCCAGCAGCCTAACAGGGGGGGGAGGGACTGAAGCTTTCTTT	CASSLTGGGGTEAFF
TRBV29-1	TRBJ1-2	-	-	TGCAGCGTCGATCTGCGGGGGGCTGTCGGTGGCTACACCTTC	CSVDLRGAVGGYTF
TRBV10-1	TRBJ1-1	-	-	TGCGCCAGCAGTGATCAGGGGTCGGAAGCTTTCTTT	CASSDQGSEAFF
TRBV28	TRBJ1-2	-	-	TGTGCCAGCAGTGAATACAGGAAAACTAACTATGGCTACACCTTC	CASSEYRKTNYGYTF
TRBV5-1	TRBJ2-7	-	TRBD2	TGCGCCAGCAGCTTGGCAACTAGCGGGGGGGTCGAGCAGTACTTC	CASSLATSGGVEQYF
TRBV3-1/TRBV3-2	TRBJ2-1	-	TRBD1	TGTGCCAGCAGCCCCATCCGGGACAGTGCAGGGAATGAGCAGTTCTTC	CASSPIRDSAGNEQFF
TRBV7-2	TRBJ2-7	-	-	TGTGCCAGCAGCTTTAAGCCACAGGGGAGGTCCTACGAGCAGTACTTC	CASSFKPQGRSYEQYF
TRBV7-3	TRBJ2-1	medium-sized	TRBD2	TGTGCCAGCAGCTTAGAAGCGGGGGCCTACAATGAGCAGTTCTTC	CASSLEAGAYNEQFF
TRBV27	TRBJ1-5	-	-	TGTGCCAGCAGTTTTATTGGGGGGTTTCGGCAGCCCCAGCATTTT	CASSFIGGFRQPQHF
TRBV6-2/TRBV6-3	TRBJ1-2	-	TRBD1	TGTGCCAGCAGTTACGCGACAGGGGGGAACTATGGCTACACCTTC	CASSYATGGNYGYTF
TRBV7-3	TRBJ1-2	-	-	TGTGCCAGCAGCTTGGGGAGAAACTATGGCTACACCTTC	CASSLGRNYGYTF
TRBV29-1	TRBJ2-7	-	-	TGCAGCGTTGAATCAGGGGTATTCTCCTACGAGCAGTACTTC	CSVESGVFSYEQYF
TRBV11-2	TRBJ1-3	-	TRBD1	TGTGCCAGCAGCTACCGCACAGGACAGGGAGAATCAAACACCATATATTTT	CASSYRTGQGESNTIYF
TRBV28	TRBJ2-7	-	TRBD2	TGTGCCAGCAGTTTGGTCCTAGCGGGGTCCTACGAGCAGTACTTC	CASSLVLAGSYEQYF
TRBV5-1	TRBJ2-5	-	-	TGCGCCAGCAGTTCGACTAGTCTGGGGACCCAGTACTTC	CASSSTSLGTQYF
TRBV11-2	TRBJ2-1	-	TRBD2	TGTGCCAGCAGCCGGGGCGGGGGGAGAAATGAGCAGTTCTTC	CASSRGGGRNEQFF
TRBV3-1/TRBV3-2	TRBJ2-7	-	-	TGTGCCAGCAGCCAAGATCCCAGGTACGAGCAGTACTTC	CASSQDPRYEQYF
TRBV5-5	TRBJ1-4	once	-	TGTGCCAGCAGCCTGACTGTTCCCGATGAAAAACTGTTTTTT	CASSLTVPDEKLFF
TRBV7-9	TRBJ1-1	-	-	TGTGCCAGCAGCTTAGCCCCGGTGCGGGGCACTGAAGCTTTCTTT	CASSLAPVRGTEAFF
TRBV11-2	TRBJ2-7	-	-	TGTGCCAGCAGCCTCCGTAACATGGCGATCCTCGGGAGCTACGAGCAGTACTTC	CASSLRNMAILGSYEQYF